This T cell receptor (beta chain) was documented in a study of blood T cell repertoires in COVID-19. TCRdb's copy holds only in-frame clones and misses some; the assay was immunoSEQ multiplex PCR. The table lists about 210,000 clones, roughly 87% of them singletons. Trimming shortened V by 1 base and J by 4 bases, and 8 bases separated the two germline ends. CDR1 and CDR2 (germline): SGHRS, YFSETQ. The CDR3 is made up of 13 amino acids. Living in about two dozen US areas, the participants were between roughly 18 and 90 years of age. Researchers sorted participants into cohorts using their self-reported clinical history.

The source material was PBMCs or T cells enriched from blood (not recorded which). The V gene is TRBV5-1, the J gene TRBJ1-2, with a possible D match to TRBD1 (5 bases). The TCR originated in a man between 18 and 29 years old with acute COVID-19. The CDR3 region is CASSLLQGYGYTF. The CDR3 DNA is TGCGCCAGCAGCTTGTTGCAGGGCTATGGCTACACCTTC.